The 32 T cell receptor beta chains below come from one sample, sequenced in a study of blood T cell repertoires in COVID-19. Sequenced by immunoSEQ multiplex PCR; TCRdb stores in-frame clones only, minus some. The sample lists 50,000 or so clones, 70% to 90% occurring once. What was sequenced was peripheral blood. Receptors originate from a man aged 40-50 years with active COVID-19.

V is TRBV30 and J is TRBJ1-1, with D unclear. The germline gives CDR1 GTSNPN, CDR2 SVGIG (reference sequence). V lost 4 bases and J 0 bases, leaving 6 bases between the germline ends. The CDR3 runs to 12 residues. The CDR3 DNA is TGTGCCTGGACTATAGTGAACACTGAAGCTTTCTTT. This translates into CAWTIVNTEAFF.

This clone has just a few counts. The J gene is TRBJ2-2, the V gene TRBV27; tentative D call: TRBD1 (6 bases). The CDR3 consists of 13 residues. V gave up 3 bases and J gave up 4 bases, with 6 bases separating them. Germline V CDR1 and CDR2: MNHEY, SMNVEV (reference sequence). CDR3 residues: CASSLTGTGELFF. CDR3 nucleotide sequence: TGTGCCAGCAGTTTGACAGGCACCGGGGAGCTGTTTTTT.

The chain links TRBV24-1 to TRBJ2-2, with D unresolved. Germline V gene sequence: CDR1 KGHDR, CDR2 SFDVKD. Trimming removed 1 base at V and 4 bases at J, with 6 bases between. CDR3 length equals 14 residues. The CDR3 DNA reads as TGTGCCACCAGTGATTTCCCAGGCACCGGGGAGCTGTTTTTT. This sequence encodes CATSDFPGTGELFF.

This sequence joins TRBV6-5 and TRBJ2-7, with D possibly matching TRBD2 (6 bases). This CDR3 is 13 amino acids long. V lost 2 bases and J 4 bases, leaving 9 bases between the germline ends. Looked up from germline, CDR1 is MNHEY and CDR2 is SVGAGI. In nucleotides, the CDR3 is TGTGCCAGCAGTTACCGACTAGATTACGAGCAGTACTTC. This gives the protein CASSYRLDYEQYF.

This sequence joins TRBV6-6 and TRBJ1-3; 9 bases line up with TRBD1. Germline lookup yields CDR1 MNHNY and CDR2 SVGAGI (reference sequence). The junction had 2 bases not matched to a gene; V was cut back by 2 bases and J by 0 bases. The CDR3 is made up of 16 amino acids. CDR3 bases: TGTGCCAGCAGTTACGGGACAGGGAACTCTGGAAACACCATATATTTT. It encodes CASSYGTGNSGNTIYF.

Regarding this clone: The germline gene is not matched at one end of the junction; a read error may be the cause. The V and J genes are TRBV28 and TRBJ1-5; D is ambiguous. This CDR3 region has 12 residues. CDR1 and CDR2 from the germline V gene are MDHEN and SYDVKM. CDR3 nucleotide sequence: TGTGCCAGCAGTTTTAGCGATCAGCCCCAGCATTTT. This encodes CASSFSDQPQHF.

This clone was counted once. V usage is TRBV11-2 and J usage is TRBJ1-2; D might be TRBD1 (6 bases). This CDR3 is 17 amino acids long. Trimming cost V 6 bases and J 0 bases, with 20 bases left between them. Looked up from germline, CDR1 is SGHAT and CDR2 is FQNNGV. CDR3: CASSPRQAPSPNYGYTF. The CDR3 coding sequence is TGTGCCAGCAGTCCTCGACAGGCGCCTTCCCCTAACTATGGCTACACCTTC.

The CDR3, as DNA: TGTGCCAGTAGTACGAGCTCCTATAATTCACCCCTCCACTTT. Translated, it gives CASSTSSYNSPLHF. The chain recombines TRBV19 with TRBJ1-6; no firm D call. With 4 bases removed from V and 0 bases from J, the gap between germline ends came to 4 bases. CDR3 length equals 14 residues. The germline CDR1 and CDR2 sequences are LNHDA and SQIVND (reference sequence).

This chain connects TRBV30 to TRBJ2-2, with TRBD2 identical over 8 bases. CDR1 is GTSNPN, CDR2 SVGIG, per germline (reference sequence). With V trimmed by 3 bases and J by 1 base, 4 bases remained unmatched. The CDR3 has 15 amino acids. CDR3 region: CAWRRLAGNTGELFF. CDR3 nucleotides: TGTGCCTGGAGAAGGCTAGCGGGGAACACCGGGGAGCTGTTTTTT. The whole variable domain, remainder taken from reference TRBV30 and TRBJ2-2, is SQTIHQWPATLVQPVGSPLSLECTVEGTSNPNLYWYRQAAGRGLQLLFYSVGIGQISSEVPQNLSASRPQDRQFILSSKKLLLSDSGFYLCAWRRLAGNTGELFFGEGSRLTVL.

This clone was found a few times. The J gene is TRBJ2-7, the V gene TRBV10-1, with D maybe TRBD1 (6 bases). The germline CDR1 and CDR2 sequences are WNHNN and SYGVQD (reference sequence). The CDR3 runs to 15 residues. V was trimmed by 3 bases and J by 3 bases, leaving 15 bases between them. CDR3 sequence: CASSEGRGRSYEQYF. CDR3 sequence (DNA): TGCGCCAGCAGTGAAGGAAGGGGGAGAAGCTACGAGCAGTACTTC.

The chain uses TRBV6-5 and TRBJ1-4, with D unclear. Germline V gene lookup returns CDR1 MNHEY and CDR2 SVGAGI. The CDR3 is 11 residues long. The V and J ends lost 7 bases and 7 bases respectively, with 7 bases between them. CDR3 sequence reads: CASTWSEKLFF. CDR3 DNA: TGTGCCAGCACTTGGAGTGAAAAACTGTTTTTT.

This chain connects TRBV18 to TRBJ1-3; D gene ambiguous. This CDR3 contains 18 residues. Germline CDR1 reads KGHSH; CDR2 reads LQKENI. Deletions cut 1 base from V and 0 bases from J, with 16 bases between. The CDR3 DNA reads as TGTGCCAGCTCACCACGCGGTGAGGCATCGAGCTCTGGAAACACCATATATTTT. It is translated as CASSPRGEASSSGNTIYF.

The chain uses TRBV4-1 and TRBJ2-7, with D tentatively TRBD1 (6 bases). Trimming stripped 1 base from V and 2 bases from J, with 15 bases between. The CDR3 covers 16 residues. Per germline, CDR1 MGHRA and CDR2 YSYEKL. The CDR3 loop is CASSQGTGTWTYEQYF. The CDR3, as DNA: TGCGCCAGCAGCCAAGGAACCGGGACATGGACCTACGAGCAGTACTTC.

The chain uses TRBV11-3 and TRBJ2-1; a possible D gene is TRBD2 (6 bases). Trimming left V 5 bases short and J 7 bases short, with 24 bases between. Looked up from germline, CDR1 is SGHNT and CDR2 is YENEEA. The CDR3 covers 17 residues. DNA of the CDR3: TGTGCCAGCAGCCTGTTCGGGTCGGGGGTAATACCTAATGAGCAGTTCTTC. It encodes CASSLFGSGVIPNEQFF.

This chain uses TRBV18 with TRBJ1-1; D is unresolved. Germline-derived CDR1 and CDR2 are KGHSH and LQKENI. Trimming took off 2 bases at V and 1 base at J, with 5 bases between the two ends. This CDR3 region has 13 residues. DNA of the CDR3: TGTGCCAGCTCACCAGGGCAGAACACTGAAGCTTTCTTT. It codes for CASSPGQNTEAFF.

The DNA of the CDR3 is TGTGCCAGTAGTATGACTAGCGGGGGACAAGAGACCCAGTACTTC. It encodes CASSMTSGGQETQYF. The chain carries TRBV19 and TRBJ2-5, with 12 nucleotides matching TRBD2. The ends lost 3 bases at V and 2 bases at J; junction bases unmatched: 1. The CDR3 runs 15 residues. Germline V gene lookup returns CDR1 LNHDA and CDR2 SQIVND (reference sequence).

The chain recombines TRBV18 with TRBJ2-1; 10 nucleotides line up with TRBD1. Germline V CDR1 and CDR2: KGHSH, LQKENI. The trim removed 2 bases at V and 4 bases at J, leaving 8 bases unmatched. The CDR3 length is 17 residues. The CDR3 DNA reads TGTGCCAGCTCACCAACTACCGGGACAGGGGATTACAATGAGCAGTTCTTC. As protein: CASSPTTGTGDYNEQFF.

The chain links TRBV7-6 to TRBJ1-2; 8 bases are a match to TRBD1. Germline V lookup: CDR1 SGHVS, CDR2 FNYEAQ. J was trimmed by 8 bases and V by 5 bases; bases with no gene match: 7. This CDR3 contains 13 residues. CDR3 sequence: CASSTPGGRGYTF. Written as DNA, the CDR3 is TGTGCCAGCAGCACCCCAGGGGGCAGGGGCTACACCTTC.

The chain is built from TRBV29-1 and TRBJ2-7; weak D call: TRBD1 (5 bases). CDR1 is SQVTM, CDR2 ANQGSEA, per germline. CDR3 length: 14 amino acids. With 3 bases removed from V and 4 bases from J, the gap between germline ends came to 16 bases. Here the CDR3 reads CSVDERPRAYEQYF. The DNA of the CDR3 is TGCAGCGTTGACGAAAGGCCCAGGGCTTACGAGCAGTACTTC.

J is TRBJ2-5 and V is TRBV24-1; TRBD2 matches 8 bases. Germline V lookup: CDR1 KGHDR, CDR2 SFDVKD. CDR3 length equals 16 residues. V shed 2 bases and J 2 bases; nucleotides not matched to a gene: 6. The DNA of the CDR3 is TGTGCCACCAGTGATTGGAATAGCGGGATTCAAGAGACCCAGTACTTC. Protein sequence: CATSDWNSGIQETQYF.

A single count supports this clone. V and J are TRBV2 and TRBJ2-1; the match to TRBD2 covers 7 bases. This CDR3 is 15 amino acids long. V shed 5 bases, J shed 6 bases, and the junction held 10 bases outside the gene matches. CDR1 and CDR2 (germline): SNHLY, FYNNEI. In DNA form, the CDR3 reads TGTGCCAGCAGTCCAGCGGGAATGGGAGGCAATGAGCAGTTCTTC. It yields the protein CASSPAGMGGNEQFF.

The gene calls are TRBV19 and TRBJ1-6; a possible D gene is TRBD1 (6 bases). Germline V gene sequence: CDR1 LNHDA, CDR2 SQIVND (reference sequence). Trimming took off 6 bases at V and 3 bases at J, with 18 bases between the two ends. This CDR3 region has 17 residues. CDR3 in amino acids: CASSLGGAGHYNSPLHF. The CDR3 DNA reads TGTGCCAGTAGCCTAGGGGGAGCCGGCCACTATAATTCACCCCTCCACTTT.

This chain links TRBV5-1 with TRBJ2-7; 10 nucleotides match TRBD2. Germline CDR1 and CDR2: SGHRS and YFSETQ. Trimming at V came to 4 bases and at J to 5 bases, leaving 15 bases not matched to a gene. The CDR3 has 17 amino acids. CDR3 sequence reads: CASSGGAPGTSDNEQYF. The CDR3 DNA is TGCGCCAGCAGCGGGGGGGCCCCGGGGACTAGCGACAACGAGCAGTACTTC.

The chain joins TRBV6-1 to TRBJ1-4; D ambiguous. Trimming cost V 3 bases and J 17 bases, with 13 bases left between them. The germline CDR1 and CDR2 sequences are MNHNS and SASEGT. The CDR3 loop spans 11 amino acids. This chain's CDR3 is CASSDGLGDFF. In DNA form, the CDR3 reads TGTGCCAGCAGTGACGGCCTCGGGGATTTTTTT.

This chain uses TRBV9 with TRBJ1-5; the D is unclear. V was cut by 0 bases and J by 5 bases, with 6 bases left in between. Germline V gene sequence: CDR1 SGDLS, CDR2 YYNGEE. The CDR3 totals 13 residues. As DNA, the CDR3 is TGTGCCAGCAGCGTAGACGAGGATCAGCCCCAGCATTTT. This sequence encodes CASSVDEDQPQHF.

The chain combines TRBV5-1 with TRBJ2-4, with 15 bases lining up with TRBD2. Germline-derived CDR1 and CDR2 are SGHRS and YFSETQ. With V trimmed by 4 bases and J by 8 bases, 7 bases remained unmatched. The CDR3 contains 16 residues. The CDR3 DNA sequence: TGCGCCAGCAGCAAAGGGACTAGCGGGAGGAGGGACATTCAGTACTTC. As protein: CASSKGTSGRRDIQYF.

The rearrangement joins TRBV6-1 to TRBJ2-4; D may be TRBD2 (6 bases). Looked up from germline, CDR1 is MNHNS and CDR2 is SASEGT. V lost 0 bases, J lost 9 bases, and 12 bases lay in between. The CDR3 length is 14 residues. The CDR3 region is CASSEALQGGIQYF. CDR3 DNA sequence: TGTGCCAGCAGTGAAGCGCTTCAGGGAGGCATTCAGTACTTC.

This chain connects TRBV28 to TRBJ2-7; TRBD1 matches at 8 bases. CDR3 length equals 15 residues. Trimming at V came to 2 bases and at J to 3 bases, leaving 6 bases not matched to a gene. CDR1 is MDHEN, CDR2 SYDVKM, per germline. CDR3 bases: TGTGCCAGCAGTTTACCTAGACAGGGGAACTACGAGCAGTACTTC. It encodes CASSLPRQGNYEQYF.

This sequence joins TRBV10-1 and TRBJ2-7; D not resolved. Germline values: CDR1 WNHNN, CDR2 SYGVQD (reference sequence). The CDR3 runs to 14 residues. V was cut by 0 bases and J by 6 bases, with 12 bases left in between. In DNA, the CDR3 is TGCGCCAGCAGTGAGTCTCTAGAATCTGGCGAGCAGTACTTC. The encoded protein is CASSESLESGEQYF.

The CDR3 is CASRRLSTHEQYF. Written as DNA, the CDR3 is TGTGCCAGCAGGCGTTTGAGCACCCACGAGCAGTACTTC. The chain employs TRBV21-1 and TRBJ2-7; whether TRBD2, the table's D call, matches the DNA was not checked. TRBV21-1 is noted as a pseudogene. The CDR3 length is 13 residues.

This chain uses TRBV5-1 with TRBJ1-2, with unresolved D. The ends were cut back, 2 bases at V and 2 bases at J, with 10 bases in the middle. Germline CDR1 reads SGHRS; CDR2 reads YFSETQ. This CDR3 comprises 14 residues. CDR3 sequence (DNA): TGCGCCAGCAGCTTTGAACACCCCAACTATGGCTACACCTTC. This sequence encodes CASSFEHPNYGYTF.

V and J are TRBV30 and TRBJ1-1; 9 positions agree with TRBD1. CDR1 is GTSNPN and CDR2 is SVGIG in the germline V gene (reference sequence). The CDR3 is 13 residues long. The V and J ends lost 3 bases and 4 bases, in that order; junction bases with no gene match: 3. CDR3 region: CAWRGQGGTEAFF. As DNA, the CDR3 is TGTGCCTGGAGGGGACAGGGAGGCACTGAAGCTTTCTTT.